These T cell receptor beta chains were read from a single sample in a study of blood T cell repertoires in COVID-19. This table comes from immunoSEQ multiplex PCR, and its TCRdb copy is limited to in-frame clones, with some not included. Of approximately 61,000 clones listed, approximately 86% are singletons. Sequenced: peripheral blood. Every receptor here comes from a human donor in a cohort sampled during active COVID-19. The CDR3 runs from the conserved cysteine through the conserved F or W. The D gene is left open where the match is weak. Clone sizes are given selectively: once, few, many, or a class where the clone is expanded.

>TRBJ2-1|TRBD2|.|TRBV2
CASRGGRKLPGLQRPANEQFF
TGTGCCAGCAGGGGGGGGAGGAAGTTGCCGGGACTTCAACGACCAGCCAATGAGCAGTTCTTC
>TRBJ1-1|TRBD1|.|TRBV6-5
CASRRQGDSTEAFF
TGTGCCAGCAGGAGACAGGGGGACAGCACTGAAGCTTTCTTT
>TRBJ2-5|TRBD2|once|TRBV11-3
CASRESSGRETQYF
TGTGCCAGCAGGGAATCTAGCGGGCGGGAGACCCAGTACTTC
>TRBJ2-3|.|.|TRBV10-3
CAISDLAGGTDTQYF
TGTGCCATCAGTGACTTGGCAGGGGGCACAGATACGCAGTATTTT
>TRBJ2-7|TRBD2|.|TRBV18
CASSRTSGSSYEQYF
TGTGCCAGCTCACGAACTAGCGGGAGCTCCTACGAGCAGTACTTC
>TRBJ2-2|.|once|TRBV2
CASSVGQGSTGELFF
TGTGCCAGCAGTGTAGGTCAGGGGAGCACCGGGGAGCTGTTTTTT
>TRBJ2-3|TRBD1|.|TRBV18
CASSPSTDRVSDTQYF
TGTGCCAGCTCACCAAGTACGGACAGGGTTTCAGATACGCAGTATTTT
>TRBJ2-5|TRBD1|once|TRBV5-1
CASSAAQGSFKTQYF
TGCGCCAGCAGCGCCGCACAGGGGTCTTTTAAGACCCAGTACTTC
>TRBJ1-2|.|few|TRBV19
CASSVTGFYGYTF
TGTGCCAGTAGTGTAACAGGCTTCTATGGCTACACCTTC
>TRBJ2-2|TRBD2|once|TRBV19
CASSIFFLAGVSTGELFF
TGTGCCAGTAGTATTTTTTTTCTGGCGGGAGTTTCGACCGGGGAGCTGTTTTTT
>TRBJ1-1|.|.|TRBV6-2/TRBV6-3
CASSYSSDRMNTEAFF
TGTGCCAGCAGTTACTCCAGCGACAGGATGAACACTGAAGCTTTCTTT
>TRBJ1-5|.|.|TRBV19
CASRTEASNQPQHF
TGTGCCAGTCGGACAGAGGCTAGCAATCAGCCCCAGCATTTT
>TRBJ2-5|TRBD2|.|TRBV18
CASSNSGVREETQYF
TGTGCCAGCTCAAATAGCGGGGTCCGCGAAGAGACCCAGTACTTC
>TRBJ2-7|TRBD1|.|TRBV10-2
CAIQAAGTGDYEQYF
TGCGCCATCCAAGCCGCCGGGACAGGGGACTACGAGCAGTACTTC
>TRBJ2-7|.|.|TRBV2
CASSETPSYEQYF
TGTGCCAGCAGTGAAACACCCTCCTACGAGCAGTACTTC
>TRBJ2-2|.|once|TRBV7-2
CASSLAGGTGELFF
TGTGCCAGCAGCTTAGCGGGAGGAACCGGGGAGCTGTTTTTT
>TRBJ2-7|.|.|TRBV5-6
CASSFYYEQYF
TGTGCCAGCAGCTTCTATTACGAGCAGTACTTC
>TRBJ2-7|TRBD1|.|TRBV28
CASTPQGARYEQYF
TGTGCCAGCACCCCGCAGGGGGCGCGTTACGAGCAGTACTTC
>TRBJ2-7|.|.|TRBV5-1
CASSSAGTAPYEQYF
TGCGCCAGCAGCTCGGCGGGGACGGCCCCCTACGAGCAGTACTTC
>TRBJ1-3|TRBD1|.|TRBV9
CASSGIGQGPLSSGNTIYF
TGTGCCAGCAGCGGTATCGGACAGGGGCCCCTGAGCTCTGGAAACACCATATATTTT
>TRBJ2-2|TRBD1|.|TRBV5-4
CASSSGTSDRGLGELFF
TGTGCCAGCAGCTCCGGGACAAGTGATAGGGGGCTCGGGGAGCTGTTTTTT
>TRBJ2-1|.|.|TRBV3-1/TRBV3-2
CASSQGFSARGNEQFF
TGTGCCAGCAGCCAAGGCTTTAGCGCGAGAGGCAATGAGCAGTTCTTC
>TRBJ1-5|.|few|TRBV5-6
CASSLSRYSNQPQHF
TGTGCCAGCAGCTTGAGCAGGTATAGCAATCAGCCCCAGCATTTT
>TRBJ1-2|TRBD1|.|TRBV4-1
CASSQETGGASGYTF
TGCGCCAGCAGCCAAGAGACAGGGGGCGCGAGCGGCTACACCTTC
>TRBJ2-1|TRBD2|.|TRBV19
CASSDIGLAGGLSYNEQFF
TGTGCCAGTAGCGACATCGGACTAGCGGGAGGCCTATCCTACAATGAGCAGTTCTTC
>TRBJ2-3|TRBD2|.|TRBV7-9
CASSGWTSGTLLDTQYF
TGTGCCAGCAGCGGGTGGACTAGCGGGACCCTGTTGGATACGCAGTATTTT
>TRBJ1-4|.|once|TRBV7-9
CASSAGANEKLFF
TGTGCCAGCAGCGCAGGGGCAAATGAAAAACTGTTTTTT
>TRBJ2-3|.|.|TRBV14
CASSQDRLIWGTDTQYF
TGTGCCAGCAGCCAGGACAGATTGATTTGGGGCACAGATACGCAGTATTTT
>TRBJ2-3|.|once|TRBV5-1
CASSLGGLLTDTQYF
TGCGCCAGCAGCTTGGGGGGACTCCTCACAGATACGCAGTATTTT
>TRBJ2-1|TRBD1|.|TRBV28
CASSLVLGTGGDEQFF
TGTGCCAGCAGCCTGGTATTGGGGACAGGGGGCGATGAGCAGTTCTTC
>TRBJ2-1|.|.|TRBV7-2
CASSTLNEQFF
TGTGCCAGCAGTACTCTCAATGAGCAGTTCTTC
>TRBJ1-2|TRBD1|.|TRBV15
CATSRETGTGSSYTF
TGTGCCACCAGCAGAGAAACCGGGACAGGGTCAAGCTACACCTTC
>TRBJ1-2|.|.|TRBV7-9
CASSSSLTPNYGYTF
TGTGCCAGCAGCTCCTCTTTAACACCTAACTATGGCTACACCTTC
>TRBJ2-3|TRBD2|.|TRBV5-1
CASSTGGLAGADTQYF
TGCGCCAGCAGCACCGGGGGCCTAGCGGGAGCAGATACGCAGTATTTT
>TRBJ2-7|TRBD1|.|TRBV7-9
CASSRDREAEQYF
TGTGCCAGCAGCCGGGACAGGGAGGCCGAGCAGTACTTC
>TRBJ1-2|TRBD1|.|TRBV5-1
CASSLVGQGVLPYGYTF
TGCGCCAGCAGCTTGGTCGGACAGGGGGTTCTTCCCTATGGCTACACCTTC
>TRBJ2-2|.|few|TRBV14
CASSPTRGGAGELFF
TGTGCCAGCAGCCCAACCAGAGGGGGGGCCGGGGAGCTGTTTTTT
>TRBJ2-1|.|.|TRBV24-1
CATSDPGTREQFF
TGTGCCACCAGTGACCCGGGGACTCGTGAGCAGTTCTTC
>TRBJ2-7|.|.|TRBV7-2
CASSLFRDTHYEQYF
TGTGCCAGCAGCTTATTCCGGGACACACACTACGAGCAGTACTTC
>TRBJ2-5|TRBD2|.|TRBV18
CASSPSGTRWTQYF
TGTGCCAGCTCACCTAGCGGGACCCGTTGGACCCAGTACTTC
>TRBJ1-1|TRBD1|.|TRBV27
CASSRGTGGTEAFF
TGTGCCAGCAGCCGAGGGACAGGGGGCACTGAAGCTTTCTTT
>TRBJ1-4|.|.|TRBV15
CATSRDSQGRAKLFF
TGTGCCACCAGCAGAGATTCACAGGGAAGGGCAAAACTGTTTTTT
>TRBJ1-1|TRBD1|.|TRBV7-3
CASSLTQGRDTEAFF
TGTGCCAGCAGCTTAACACAGGGGCGGGACACTGAAGCTTTCTTT
>TRBJ2-5|.|.|TRBV7-2
CASSLVRTYQETQYF
TGTGCCAGCAGCTTAGTCAGGACTTACCAAGAGACCCAGTACTTC
>TRBJ2-1|.|.|TRBV29-1
CSVKPGDNEQFF
TGCAGCGTTAAACCAGGTGACAATGAGCAGTTCTTC
>TRBJ2-1|TRBD2|.|TRBV24-1
CATSDSGLANEQFF
TGTGCCACCAGTGATTCCGGACTAGCGAATGAGCAGTTCTTC
>TRBJ1-3|.|few|TRBV28
CASSLGGRAQGPGNTIYF
TGTGCCAGCAGTTTAGGGGGCCGTGCGCAGGGCCCGGGAAACACCATATATTTT
>TRBJ2-2|.|.|TRBV5-4
CASSLQNTGELFF
TGTGCCAGCAGCTTGCAGAACACCGGGGAGCTGTTTTTT
>TRBJ1-1|.|once|TRBV12-2
CASRLPDRPNTEAFF
TGTGCAAGTCGCTTACCAGACAGGCCTAACACTGAAGCTTTCTTT